This passage covers 2 T cell receptor beta chains from one sample sequenced in a study of T-cell memory formation after mild COVID-19. TCRdb re-analysed the 5' RACE reads in MiXCR, keeping a single row per CDR3 protein. The sample lists nearly 110,000 distinct CDR3 sequences, around 11% occurring once. The sample consisted of PBMCs or a T cell subset sorted from them (not recorded which). The receptors were sampled from an adult woman who had mild COVID-19 (a few samples of this study predate the infection). Cell type and time point are not known.

This chain links TRBV27 with TRBJ1-1; 11 positions agree with TRBD1. The V and J ends lost 5 bases and 4 bases, in that order; junction bases with no gene match: 6. CDR1 is MNHEY, CDR2 SMNVEV, per germline (reference sequence). The CDR3 is 15 residues long. CDR3 region: CASSRTGGSGTEAFF. CDR3 DNA sequence: TGTGCCAGCAGTAGGACAGGGGGCAGTGGCACTGAAGCTTTCTTT.

The CDR3 DNA reads TGTGCCAACGTACTAGGCGGGGGCACAGATACGCAGTATTTT. It yields the protein CANVLGGGTDTQYF. V and J are TRBV2 and TRBJ2-3; perhaps TRBD2 as D (6 bases). Germline V gene data show CDR1 as SNHLY and CDR2 as FYNNEI. This CDR3 spans 14 amino acids. The ends were cut back, 10 bases at V and 1 base at J, with 15 bases in the middle. Complete variable domain (other parts from reference TRBV2 and TRBJ2-3): EPEVTQTPSHQVTQMGQEVILRCVPISNHLYFYWYRQILGQKVEFLVSFYNNEISEKSEIFDDQFSVERPDGSNFTLKIRSTKLEDSAMYFCANVLGGGTDTQYFGPGTRLTVL.